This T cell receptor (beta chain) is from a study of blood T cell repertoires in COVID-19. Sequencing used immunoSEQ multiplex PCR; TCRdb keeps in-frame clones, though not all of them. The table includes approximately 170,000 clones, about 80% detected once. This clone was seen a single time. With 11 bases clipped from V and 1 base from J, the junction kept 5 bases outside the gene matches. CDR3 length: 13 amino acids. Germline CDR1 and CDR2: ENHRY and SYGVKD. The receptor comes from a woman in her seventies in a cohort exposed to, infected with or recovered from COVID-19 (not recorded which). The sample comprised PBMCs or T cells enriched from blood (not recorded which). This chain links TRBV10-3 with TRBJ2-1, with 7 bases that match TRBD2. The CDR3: CAALADSYNEQFF. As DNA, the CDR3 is TGTGCCGCCCTAGCGGATTCCTACAATGAGCAGTTCTTC.